A single sample is the source of the 28 T cell receptor beta chains below, sequenced in a study of identical twins. MiXCR was run by TCRdb on the 5' RACE reads, yielding one entry per CDR3 protein. The top ten clones hold around 1.9% of a sample with hundreds of thousands of distinct CDR3 sequences, roughly 6.2% of them seen once. Sample: naive T cells sorted from blood. The source is a man aged 18 to 30 in good health.

This clonotype occurred many times. The V call is TRBV27, the J call TRBJ1-3, with a tentative D call TRBD1 (6 bases). The V gene lost 5 bases and the J gene lost 2 bases, with 10 bases spanning the gap. This CDR3 region has 14 residues. CDR1 and CDR2 (germline): MNHEY, SMNVEV (reference sequence). CDR3 DNA sequence: TGTGCCAGCAGTGAAAGGGGGACTGGAAACACCATATATTTT. Its translation: CASSERGTGNTIYF.

This clonotype was counted only a few times. The V gene is TRBV5-5, the J gene TRBJ2-5; D might be TRBD1 (5 bases). CDR1 and CDR2 from the germline V gene are SGHKS and YYEKEE (reference sequence). There are 15 residues in the CDR3. Trimming pared 1 base from V and 2 bases from J, leaving 12 bases between. The CDR3 DNA follows: TGTGCCAGCAGCTTGAGGCAGGGAAGACAAGAGACCCAGTACTTC. It yields the protein CASSLRQGRQETQYF.

This rearrangement joins TRBV29-1 to TRBJ2-3, with a weak D call TRBD2 (5 bases). The CDR3 has 16 residues. Trimming pared 6 bases from V and 4 bases from J, leaving 23 bases between. Per germline, CDR1 SQVTM and CDR2 ANQGSEA. This chain's CDR3 is CSVIMRAARTPDTQYF. The CDR3 nucleotides are TGCAGCGTAATAATGAGGGCCGCCAGGACCCCAGATACGCAGTATTTT.

This clonotype was counted a single time. A much bigger clone sits one base away, suggesting this may be a read error. The chain combines TRBV7-2 with TRBJ1-4; the D is unclear. The CDR3 length is 14 residues. The germline V gene encodes CDR1 SGHTA and CDR2 FQGNSA. V was trimmed by 0 bases and J by 7 bases, leaving 9 bases between them. The CDR3 protein is CASSLAPDSEKLFF. CDR3 sequence (DNA): TGTGCCAGCAGCTTAGCCCCAGATAGTGAAAAACTGTTTTTT.

The gene calls are TRBV6-5 and TRBJ2-7; D remains unclear. Trimming stripped 2 bases from V and 2 bases from J, with 10 bases between. The germline V gene encodes CDR1 MNHEY and CDR2 SVGAGI. The CDR3 has 14 residues. The CDR3 is CASSYTTLAYEQYF. The CDR3 region has the DNA TGTGCCAGCAGTTACACCACCTTAGCCTACGAGCAGTACTTC.

This clonotype was recorded a few times. The CDR3 loop reads CASSPIGTGDGREKLFF. The CDR3 DNA is TGTGCCAGCAGCCCTATCGGGACAGGGGACGGTCGTGAAAAACTGTTTTTT. The rearrangement links TRBV7-2 to TRBJ1-4; 10 nucleotides agree with TRBD1. Germline CDR1 is SGHTA and CDR2 is FQGNSA. The CDR3 has 17 residues. J gave up 7 bases and V 5 bases, and 13 bases lay outside the gene matches.

This clonotype came up many times. V and J are TRBV5-1 and TRBJ2-1; 11 bases are a match to TRBD2. In germline, CDR1 is SGHRS, CDR2 YFSETQ. Losses at the gene ends were 6 bases for V and 9 bases for J; bases not matched to a gene: 8. CDR3 length: 14 residues. The DNA of the CDR3 is TGCGCCAGCACCTCAACCGGGACTAGCGGTGAGCAGTTCTTC. As protein: CASTSTGTSGEQFF.

The V gene is TRBV30, the J gene TRBJ2-5, with 8 bases identical to TRBD1. The CDR3 has 20 residues. The germline V gene has CDR1 GTSNPN and CDR2 SVGIG (reference sequence). Trimming removed 0 bases from V and 1 base from J; junction bases left unmatched: 19. The CDR3 loop reads CAWSVLQDRVSRVSQETQYF. CDR3 DNA: TGTGCCTGGAGTGTACTCCAGGACAGGGTTTCGCGTGTGTCCCAAGAGACCCAGTACTTC. The whole variable domain, filled in from reference TRBV30 and TRBJ2-5, reads SQTIHQWPATLVQPVGSPLSLECTVEGTSNPNLYWYRQAAGRGLQLLFYSVGIGQISSEVPQNLSASRPQDRQFILSSKKLLLSDSGFYLCAWSVLQDRVSRVSQETQYFGPGTRLLVL.

This clonotype was observed many times. V usage is TRBV12-3 or TRBV12-4 and J usage is TRBJ1-5, with 9 bases that match TRBD1. The trim removed 1 base at V and 4 bases at J, leaving 11 bases unmatched. The CDR3 sequence is 18 residues long. The CDR3 coding sequence is TGTGCCAGCAGTTTAGGGACAGGGGTGGGGATAAGTAATCAGCCCCAGCATTTT. Translated, it gives CASSLGTGVGISNQPQHF.

There are a few counts of this clonotype. The chain carries TRBV5-5 and TRBJ2-5; no reliable D call. The V and J ends lost 0 bases and 2 bases respectively, with 8 bases between them. Germline-derived CDR1 and CDR2 are SGHKS and YYEKEE (reference sequence). The CDR3 consists of 14 residues. This chain's CDR3 is CASSLVPAQETQYF. The DNA of the CDR3 is TGTGCCAGCAGCTTGGTGCCGGCGCAAGAGACCCAGTACTTC.

This clonotype was counted a few times. The chain is built from TRBV28 and TRBJ2-2; unclear D gene. The V and J ends lost 5 bases and 7 bases respectively, with 17 bases between them. The CDR3 has 15 residues. Germline loops: CDR1 MDHEN, CDR2 SYDVKM. DNA of the CDR3: TGTGCCAGCAGTGCCGCAGTAAGACGGCTCGGGGAGCTGTTTTTT. Protein product: CASSAAVRRLGELFF.

This clonotype appeared a few times. The chain carries TRBV18 and TRBJ2-3; D gene ambiguous. Germline V lookup: CDR1 KGHSH, CDR2 LQKENI. CDR3 length: 14 amino acids. V was cut by 6 bases and J by 6 bases, with 16 bases left in between. The CDR3 sequence is CASSPGSTRDTQYF. The CDR3 DNA reads TGTGCCAGCTCCCCCGGGTCGACGAGGGATACGCAGTATTTT.

This clonotype has ten or more counts. The chain carries TRBV18 and TRBJ2-1; 10 nucleotides line up with TRBD2. Germline CDR1 reads KGHSH; CDR2 reads LQKENI. The CDR3 is 16 residues long. V was clipped by 0 bases and J by 5 bases; unmatched bases: 4. CDR3 sequence: CASSPPELAGNNEQFF. In DNA form, the CDR3 reads TGTGCCAGCTCACCACCGGAACTAGCGGGGAACAATGAGCAGTTCTTC.

This clonotype appeared many times. Written as DNA, the CDR3 is TGTGCCAGCAACAAAGGGACTAGCGGACTCTACAATGAGCAGTTCTTC. It is translated as CASNKGTSGLYNEQFF. This sequence joins TRBV27 and TRBJ2-1; 11 nucleotides align to TRBD2. V trimming: 7 bases; J trimming: 3 bases; junction bases outside the gene matches: 8. Germline V gene lookup returns CDR1 MNHEY and CDR2 SMNVEV (reference sequence). The CDR3 spans 16 residues.

This clonotype was counted only a few times. The chain combines TRBV12-3 or TRBV12-4 with TRBJ2-3, with TRBD1 matching 8 bases. Unmatched junction bases numbered 18, after V lost 5 bases and J lost 5 bases. The CDR3 extends over 18 amino acids. The CDR3 loop reads CASSPRGPPGGDGDTQYF. In DNA, the CDR3 is TGTGCCAGCAGTCCTAGGGGCCCCCCAGGGGGCGATGGAGATACGCAGTATTTT.

This clonotype has more than one count but fewer than ten. At one end the junction does not follow the germline gene, possibly because of a read error. J is TRBJ1-5 and V is TRBV2; D unclear. Germline V gene sequence: CDR1 SNHLY, CDR2 FYNNEI. The CDR3 contains 14 residues. This CDR3 is CASSDVRFNEPQHF. The CDR3, as DNA: TGTGCCAGCAGTGATGTGAGGTTCAATGAGCCCCAGCATTTT.

This clonotype has a count of ten or more. The chain uses TRBV20-1 and TRBJ1-2; possibly TRBD1 for D (6 bases). The V and J ends lost 5 bases and 4 bases respectively, with 8 bases between them. Germline V gene sequence: CDR1 DFQATT, CDR2 SNEGSKA (reference sequence). This CDR3 is 11 amino acids long. The CDR3 loop reads CSASGVYGYTF. The CDR3 region has the DNA TGCAGTGCTTCAGGGGTCTATGGCTACACCTTC.

The table lists this clonotype with a few counts. The gene calls are TRBV5-1 and TRBJ1-1; D possibly corresponds to TRBD1 (6 bases). V lost 4 bases and J 3 bases, leaving 10 bases between the germline ends. The CDR3 totals 13 residues. Germline-derived CDR1 and CDR2 are SGHRS and YFSETQ. The CDR3 is CASSAPGDTEAFF. The CDR3 DNA sequence: TGCGCCAGCAGCGCACCAGGGGACACTGAAGCTTTCTTT.

There are many counts of this clonotype. V gene TRBV11-2 combines with J gene TRBJ1-6; TRBD1 matches at 7 bases. This CDR3 region has 15 residues. Germline lookup yields CDR1 SGHAT and CDR2 FQNNGV. The ends lost 1 base at V and 7 bases at J; junction bases unmatched: 4. CDR3 DNA sequence: TGTGCCAGCAGCTTAGCCGGGACAGTGAATTCACCCCTCCACTTT. This encodes CASSLAGTVNSPLHF.

The V call is TRBV4-2, the J call TRBJ2-1, with 12 bases that match TRBD2. CDR3 length: 17 residues. Germline V gene data show CDR1 as LGHNA and CDR2 as YNFKEQ. Trimming removed 3 bases from V and 4 bases from J; junction bases left unmatched: 7. The CDR3 sequence: CASSHETSGSAYNEQFF. For the CDR3, the DNA is TGTGCCAGCAGCCATGAGACTAGCGGGAGTGCGTACAATGAGCAGTTCTTC.

In this sample, this clonotype turned up a few times. V is TRBV6-1 and J is TRBJ2-3; D is unresolved. The CDR3 totals 14 residues. Germline CDR1 is MNHNS and CDR2 is SASEGT. With 3 bases removed from V and 1 base from J, the gap between germline ends came to 8 bases. CDR3 region: CASSDRFGTDTQYF. DNA for the CDR3: TGTGCCAGCAGTGATCGGTTTGGCACAGATACGCAGTATTTT.

This clonotype was found many times. The chain carries TRBV5-1 and TRBJ2-2, with 11 bases identical to TRBD2. This CDR3 spans 18 amino acids. Unmatched junction bases numbered 8, after V lost 0 bases and J lost 4 bases. Germline V gene lookup returns CDR1 SGHRS and CDR2 YFSETQ. This chain's CDR3 is CASSLAPASGRITGELFF. CDR3 sequence (DNA): TGCGCCAGCAGCTTGGCCCCCGCTAGCGGGAGGATCACCGGGGAGCTGTTTTTT.

This clonotype was seen a few times. The V gene is TRBV2, the J gene TRBJ1-2; no clear D. CDR3 length: 14 residues. The V end lost 6 bases, the J end lost 4 bases, and 15 bases lay between the germline ends. CDR1 and CDR2 from the germline V gene are SNHLY and FYNNEI. CDR3 loop: CASREIAEGYGYTF. In DNA, the CDR3 is TGTGCCAGCAGAGAAATAGCGGAGGGCTATGGCTACACCTTC.

The chain carries TRBV5-1 and TRBJ2-2; D is undetermined. The CDR3 runs to 15 residues. V lost 0 bases and J 7 bases, leaving 13 bases between the germline ends. Germline loops: CDR1 SGHRS, CDR2 YFSETQ. CDR3 residues: CASSLEGNLGGELFF. The CDR3 nucleotides read TGCGCCAGCAGCTTGGAGGGCAATTTGGGCGGGGAGCTGTTTTTT.

This clonotype turned up a few times. This rearrangement joins TRBV6-1 to TRBJ2-7; D may be TRBD1 (8 bases). Per germline, CDR1 MNHNS and CDR2 SASEGT. This CDR3 comprises 15 residues. Trimming removed 5 bases from V and 0 bases from J, with 14 bases in between. CDR3 sequence (DNA): TGTGCCAGCAGTCTGTACAGGGGGGGCTCCTACGAGCAGTACTTC. Residues: CASSLYRGGSYEQYF.

The chain has TRBV3-1 and TRBJ1-1, with no clear D. The CDR3 is 15 amino acids. Trimming removed 0 bases from V and 1 base from J, with 9 bases in between. CDR1 LGHDT and CDR2 YNNKEL come from the germline V gene (reference sequence). CDR3 sequence: CASSQDISRNTEAFF. DNA for the CDR3: TGTGCCAGCAGCCAAGATATCTCGCGGAACACTGAAGCTTTCTTT.

This clonotype was counted between two and nine times. This chain joins TRBV20-1 and TRBJ2-1; D remains unclear. CDR1 is DFQATT and CDR2 is SNEGSKA in the germline V gene (reference sequence). With 0 bases removed from V and 16 bases from J, the gap between germline ends came to 13 bases. The CDR3 runs to 11 residues. DNA of the CDR3: TGCAGTGCTAGAGACCAAAATAGCAGATTCTTC. It specifies CSARDQNSRFF.

This clonotype was observed at least ten times. This rearrangement joins TRBV12-3 or TRBV12-4 to TRBJ2-6; D call uncertain. Trimming pared 5 bases from V and 4 bases from J, leaving 9 bases between. This CDR3 is built from 14 residues. The CDR3 sequence: CASSPLQGANVLTF. CDR3 in DNA: TGTGCCAGCAGTCCCCTCCAAGGGGCCAACGTCCTGACTTTC.